The 7 T cell receptor beta chains presented below share a single source sample, sequenced in a study of CD8 T cells in ankylosing spondylitis. Each CDR3 protein gets one entry after TCRdb re-called the 5' RACE reads with MiXCR. The data contain roughly 250,000 distinct CDR3 sequences, around 7.8% of them singletons. Sequencing was done on a sample of blood, either unsorted or a sorted T cell fraction (not recorded which). These receptors originate from a male donor with ankylosing spondylitis or in good health (not recorded which).

The DNA of the CDR3 is TGTGCCAGCAGCTCCCTCGGACAGGGGGTGAACACCATATATTTT. Amino acids: CASSSLGQGVNTIYF. This chain uses TRBV7-9 with TRBJ1-3, with 10 nucleotides matching TRBD1. The CDR3 has 15 amino acids. The V gene's germline CDR1 is SEHNR and CDR2 FQNEAQ (reference sequence). V lost 4 bases and J lost 7; bases outside the gene matches: 7.

This clonotype was seen repeatedly, ten times or more. The chain uses TRBV5-1 and TRBJ1-2, with D perhaps matching TRBD1 (5 bases). Trimming stripped 0 bases from V and 3 bases from J, with 9 bases between. There are 14 residues in the CDR3. The germline V gene encodes CDR1 SGHRS and CDR2 YFSETQ. CDR3 amino acids: CASSLVSGHYGYTF. CDR3 coding DNA: TGCGCCAGCAGCTTGGTATCGGGGCACTATGGCTACACCTTC.

CDR3 sequence: CASSKGGTEFPYEQYF. The CDR3 nucleotides are TGCGCCAGCAGCAAGGGGGGGACAGAGTTTCCCTACGAGCAGTACTTC. The rearrangement uses TRBV5-1 and TRBJ2-7; D may be TRBD1 or TRBD2 (7 bases each). Germline V gene lookup returns CDR1 SGHRS and CDR2 YFSETQ. The CDR3 length is 16 residues. Between the trimmed V and J ends, which lost 4 bases and 2 bases, there was a span of 19 bases. The full variable domain, with the rest looked up from reference TRBV5-1 and TRBJ2-7, is KAGVTQTPRYLIKTRGQQVTLSCSPISGHRSVSWYQQTPGQGLQFLFEYFSETQRNKGNFPGRFSGRQFSNSRSEMNVSTLELGDSALYLCASSKGGTEFPYEQYFGPGTRLTVT.

This clonotype came up many times. The chain is built from TRBV20-1 and TRBJ2-7; D perhaps matches TRBD2 (6 bases). Germline values: CDR1 DFQATT, CDR2 SNEGSKA (reference sequence). Trimming stripped 1 base from V and 3 bases from J, with 10 bases between. The length of the CDR3 is 13 residues. The CDR3 DNA reads as TGCAGTGCTAGAGGGCGGGAAGACTACGAGCAGTACTTC. The encoded protein is CSARGREDYEQYF.

This clonotype was picked up many times. V gene TRBV7-3 combines with J gene TRBJ2-2; 7 nucleotides align to TRBD2. The CDR3 is 16 residues long. The germline V gene encodes CDR1 SGHTA and CDR2 FQGTGA. With 1 base clipped from V and 1 base from J, the junction kept 3 bases outside the gene matches. The CDR3 DNA reads TGTGCCAGCAGCTTAAACGGCGGGGGGAACACCGGGGAGCTGTTTTTT. Its translation is CASSLNGGGNTGELFF.

This clonotype appeared many times. The chain recombines TRBV19 with TRBJ2-1, with a weak D call TRBD2 (6 bases). Germline V gene sequence: CDR1 LNHDA, CDR2 SQIVND (reference sequence). V lost 1 base and J 6 bases, leaving 10 bases between the germline ends. CDR3 size: 14 residues. CDR3 in amino acids: CASSIAGEGNEQFF. CDR3 DNA: TGTGCCAGTAGTATAGCGGGAGAAGGCAATGAGCAGTTCTTC.

This clonotype has a count of ten or more. The chain uses TRBV29-1 and TRBJ2-7; tentatively, D is TRBD2 (5 bases). V was shortened by 4 bases and J by 2 bases, with 9 bases between the two germline ends. This CDR3 spans 12 amino acids. In germline, CDR1 is SQVTM, CDR2 ANQGSEA. The CDR3: CSVGGGTYEQYF. In DNA form, the CDR3 reads TGCAGCGTTGGTGGAGGAACCTACGAGCAGTACTTC.